One and the same sample provided the 15 T cell receptor beta chains below, sequenced in a study of shared clonotypes between healthy human individuals. Repertoires were generated with immunoSEQ multiplex PCR, while TCRdb's copy carries only in-frame clones and drops some. The data hold 2 million to 3 million clones, with 90% to 95% observed a single time. The sequencing sample was made of naive CD4+ T cells from PBMCs. Subset noted: CD45RA+ positively selected. The receptor source for this set is a young man in good health. Some clones in this sample may be carry-over from other donors' samples.

This sequence joins TRBV4-2 and TRBJ1-2; D is possibly TRBD1 (5 bases). The length of the CDR3 is 14 residues. Germline V gives CDR1 LGHNA, CDR2 YNFKEQ. The V end lost 3 bases, the J end lost 2 bases, and 10 bases lay between the germline ends. CDR3 nucleotides: TGTGCCAGCAGCCAGGACGACAGAAACTATGGCTACACCTTC. This gives the protein CASSQDDRNYGYTF.

This chain uses TRBV25-1 with TRBJ1-4; D is unclear. The germline V gene has CDR1 MGHDK and CDR2 SYGVNS. Trimming took off 4 bases at V and 6 bases at J, with 6 bases between the two ends. The CDR3 extends over 12 amino acids. The CDR3 loop reads CASSGGYEKLFF. In DNA form, the CDR3 reads TGTGCCAGCAGTGGAGGCTATGAAAAACTGTTTTTT.

The chain is built from TRBV2 and TRBJ2-7, with D hard to call. The germline gives CDR1 SNHLY, CDR2 FYNNEI. V was shortened by 7 bases and J by 6 bases, with 16 bases between the two germline ends. The CDR3 is 13 amino acids. The CDR3 nucleotides are TGTGCCAGCAATTCGAACCCCCCAGTCGAGCAGTACTTC. This encodes CASNSNPPVEQYF.

V gene TRBV2 combines with J gene TRBJ2-3; D unclear. V lost 6 bases and J 10 bases, leaving 11 bases between the germline ends. Germline V gene sequence: CDR1 SNHLY, CDR2 FYNNEI. CDR3 length: 11 residues. The CDR3 region is CASRRSGAQYF. Here the CDR3 DNA reads TGTGCCAGCAGGAGAAGTGGAGCGCAGTATTTT.

Points on this clone: This sample also contains other DNA sequences that code for the same CDR3. The V gene is TRBV7-9, the J gene TRBJ2-1, with no clear D. The CDR3 consists of 12 residues. Trimming cost V 3 bases and J 4 bases, with 4 bases left between them. Germline V lookup: CDR1 SEHNR, CDR2 FQNEAQ (reference sequence). CDR3 sequence: CASSFLYNEQFF. CDR3 sequence (DNA): TGTGCCAGCAGCTTTTTATACAATGAGCAGTTCTTC.

The V call is TRBV9, the J call TRBJ1-3; D gene uncertain. This CDR3 is built from 15 residues. CDR1 and CDR2 (germline): SGDLS, YYNGEE. V lost 4 bases to trimming and J lost 0 bases, with 11 bases between them. CDR3 amino acids: CASSQLGISGNTIYF. The CDR3 bases are TGTGCCAGCAGCCAGTTGGGGATCTCTGGAAACACCATATATTTT.

This clone was picked up one time. V and J are TRBV6-1 and TRBJ1-2, with TRBD1 matching over 8 bases. V trimming: 1 base; J trimming: 3 bases; junction bases outside the gene matches: 10. CDR3 size: 17 residues. Germline lookup yields CDR1 MNHNS and CDR2 SASEGT. The CDR3 nucleotides read TGTGCCAGCAGTGAAGTATCCCAGGGGGCGAGGCACTATGGCTACACCTTC. This sequence encodes CASSEVSQGARHYGYTF.

This sequence joins TRBV28 and TRBJ1-3; the match to TRBD1 covers 8 bases. The CDR3 totals 16 residues. Germline trimming cut 0 bases from V and 3 bases from J; bases unmatched to any gene: 4. Germline V gives CDR1 MDHEN, CDR2 SYDVKM. CDR3 protein: CASSLWGRGLGNTIYF. The CDR3 DNA follows: TGTGCCAGCAGTTTATGGGGCAGGGGGCTTGGAAACACCATATATTTT.

This clone was detected a few times. This chain links TRBV2 with TRBJ1-5; tentatively, D is TRBD1 (5 bases). The germline CDR1 and CDR2 sequences are SNHLY and FYNNEI. Trimming shortened V by 6 bases and J by 7 bases, and 16 bases separated the two germline ends. This CDR3 is 14 amino acids long. For the CDR3, the DNA is TGTGCCAGCAGCAAAGGAGCAGGGAACCAGCCCCAGCATTTT. It yields the protein CASSKGAGNQPQHF.

With regard to this clone: Distinct nucleotide sequences in the sample also encode this CDR3. The V and J genes are TRBV5-1 and TRBJ2-2; 8 bases are shared with TRBD2. Trimming removed 0 bases from V and 5 bases from J; junction bases left unmatched: 3. This CDR3 contains 15 residues. CDR1 is SGHRS, CDR2 YFSETQ, per germline. CDR3 amino acids: CASSLAAGATGELFF. The CDR3 bases are TGCGCCAGCAGCTTGGCAGCGGGAGCAACCGGGGAGCTGTTTTTT.

This chain connects TRBV5-4 to TRBJ1-1; D gene uncertain. V lost 5 bases and J 3 bases, leaving 5 bases between the germline ends. Germline V gene lookup returns CDR1 SGHNT and CDR2 YYREEE (reference sequence). This CDR3 is built from 11 residues. In DNA, the CDR3 is TGTGCCAGCAGAAACTACACTGAAGCTTTCTTT. Translating it yields CASRNYTEAFF. Supplemented by reference TRBV5-4 and TRBJ1-1, the full variable domain reads ETGVTQSPTHLIKTRGQQVTLRCSSQSGHNTVSWYQQALGQGPQFIFQYYREEENGRGNFPPRFSGLQFPNYSSELNVNALELDDSALYLCASRNYTEAFFGQGTRLTVV.

The chain is built from TRBV7-9 and TRBJ2-2, with a possible D match to TRBD1 (6 bases). CDR1 is SEHNR and CDR2 is FQNEAQ in the germline V gene (reference sequence). The CDR3 is 13 amino acids. The V end was cut by 11 bases, the J end by 2 bases, with 12 bases between. The CDR3: CAVRGYNTGELFF. The CDR3 bases are TGTGCCGTCAGGGGATATAACACCGGGGAGCTGTTTTTT.

The chain recombines TRBV18 with TRBJ2-7; D is unresolved. V lost 5 bases to trimming and J lost 2 bases, with 7 bases between them. CDR1 and CDR2 (germline): KGHSH, LQKENI. This CDR3 contains 12 residues. The CDR3 protein is CASSSLTYEQYF. CDR3 in DNA: TGTGCCAGCTCATCACTGACCTACGAGCAGTACTTC.

The chain links TRBV28 to TRBJ1-2; tentatively, D is TRBD1 (5 bases). Germline-derived CDR1 and CDR2 are MDHEN and SYDVKM. The CDR3 is made up of 15 amino acids. V was shortened by 5 bases and J by 8 bases, with 21 bases between the two germline ends. CDR3 sequence: CASSVSSGTLTGYTF. As DNA, the CDR3 is TGTGCCAGCAGTGTTTCCTCCGGGACCCTGACCGGCTACACCTTC.

A note on this clone: At the DNA level, this CDR3 is encoded by other sequences in the same sample as well. J is TRBJ2-7 and V is TRBV27; 11 positions agree with TRBD1. This CDR3 contains 14 residues. Germline V gene data show CDR1 as MNHEY and CDR2 as SMNVEV (reference sequence). Trimming removed 3 bases from V and 3 bases from J; junction bases left unmatched: 1. As DNA, the CDR3 is TGTGCCAGCAGTTTCGGGACAGGGGGCTACGAGCAGTACTTC. It specifies CASSFGTGGYEQYF.